The 17 T cell receptor beta chains in this list originate from one sample, sequenced in a study of blood T cell repertoires in COVID-19. Measured with immunoSEQ multiplex PCR; TCRdb has only the in-frame clones, and not every one. The sample has fewer than 350,000 clones, about 89% seen once. The material sequenced was peripheral blood. The receptors derive from a woman in her forties or fifties who had recovered from COVID-19.

The chain carries TRBV29-1 and TRBJ2-7; 10 bases map to TRBD1. V shed 5 bases, J shed 0 bases, and the junction held 1 base outside the gene matches. The CDR3 spans 13 residues. Germline CDR1 and CDR2: SQVTM and ANQGSEA. CDR3 in amino acids: CSVRTGGSYEQYF. The CDR3 nucleotides read TGCAGCGTTAGGACAGGGGGCTCCTACGAGCAGTACTTC.

The chain joins TRBV6-2 or TRBV6-3 to TRBJ2-7; unclear D gene. Trimming removed 1 base at V and 3 bases at J, with 10 bases between. This CDR3 comprises 14 residues. The germline gives CDR1 MNHEY, CDR2 SVGEGT. CDR3 loop: CASSYYREDYEQYF. The CDR3 nucleotides read TGTGCCAGCAGTTACTATCGAGAAGACTACGAGCAGTACTTC.

In its sample, this clone was seen a few times. J is TRBJ1-1 and V is TRBV27; D gene unclear. The CDR3 is 20 residues long. Germline loops: CDR1 MNHEY, CDR2 SMNVEV (reference sequence). Trimming stripped 2 bases from V and 0 bases from J, with 25 bases between. The CDR3 bases are TGTGCCAGCAGTTTAAGGCCACCCGGGAGAGGTCGGATTATGAACACTGAAGCTTTCTTT. Its protein product is CASSLRPPGRGRIMNTEAFF.

This chain links TRBV4-3 with TRBJ2-5; 8 bases match TRBD1. The germline V gene has CDR1 LGHNA and CDR2 YSLEER. CDR3 length: 16 residues. With V trimmed by 0 bases and J by 5 bases, 8 bases remained unmatched. CDR3 nucleotides: TGCGCCAGCAGCCAAGATCCCCGGGACAGGACGGAGACCCAGTACTTC. This sequence encodes CASSQDPRDRTETQYF.

The V call is TRBV28, the J call TRBJ2-2, with a possible D match to TRBD2 (5 bases). The CDR3 runs 14 residues. CDR1 is MDHEN, CDR2 SYDVKM, per germline. Trimming stripped 5 bases from V and 3 bases from J, with 10 bases between. CDR3 sequence reads: CASSTPGDTGELFF. The DNA for the CDR3 is TGTGCCAGCAGTACTCCCGGGGACACCGGGGAGCTGTTTTTT.

The chain carries TRBV30 and TRBJ1-2; the match to TRBD1 covers 7 bases. Germline V gene sequence: CDR1 GTSNPN, CDR2 SVGIG (reference sequence). The V and J ends lost 2 bases and 4 bases, in that order; junction bases with no gene match: 4. There are 13 residues in the CDR3. The DNA of the CDR3 is TGTGCCTGGAGTCAAGGGGGCGGCTATGGCTACACCTTC. Its protein product is CAWSQGGGYGYTF.

The genes are TRBV19 and TRBJ1-5; maybe TRBD1 (6 bases). The CDR3 spans 16 residues. Germline V gene data show CDR1 as LNHDA and CDR2 as SQIVND (reference sequence). Trimming cost V 6 bases and J 1 base, with 16 bases left between them. CDR3 protein: CASSPPPDRSNQPQHF. DNA of the CDR3: TGTGCCAGTAGCCCTCCCCCCGACAGGAGCAATCAGCCCCAGCATTTT.

This chain uses TRBV7-9 with TRBJ1-1, with no clear D. This CDR3 has 13 residues. Germline CDR1 SEHNR, CDR2 FQNEAQ (reference sequence). Trimming removed 2 bases from V and 1 base from J, with 5 bases in between. CDR3 in amino acids: CASSLRGNTEAFF. CDR3 coding DNA: TGTGCCAGCAGCTTACGAGGGAACACTGAAGCTTTCTTT.

J is TRBJ2-3 and V is TRBV30; D perhaps matches TRBD1 (5 bases). This CDR3 is built from 15 residues. The V end lost 0 bases, the J end lost 5 bases, and 15 bases lay between the germline ends. The germline gives CDR1 GTSNPN, CDR2 SVGIG (reference sequence). The CDR3, as DNA: TGTGCCTGGAGTGTGCAGGGTTACCGAGGAGATACGCAGTATTTT. This sequence encodes CAWSVQGYRGDTQYF.

The gene calls are TRBV6-2 or TRBV6-3 and TRBJ1-2, with D maybe TRBD1 (5 bases). Trimming stripped 5 bases from V and 6 bases from J, with 13 bases between. Looked up from germline, CDR1 is MNHEY and CDR2 is SVGEGT. This CDR3 is 13 amino acids long. The CDR3 loop is CASSPLGQDGYTF. In DNA, the CDR3 is TGTGCCAGCAGTCCCCTGGGGCAGGATGGCTACACCTTC.

The chain links TRBV11-2 to TRBJ1-5; D remains unclear. Trimming stripped 0 bases from V and 4 bases from J, with 7 bases between. Germline V CDR1 and CDR2: SGHAT, FQNNGV. The CDR3 is 14 residues long. In DNA form, the CDR3 reads TGTGCCAGCAGCTTAGAATCGGGGAATCAGCCCCAGCATTTT. This encodes CASSLESGNQPQHF.

The CDR3: CASSQDSDREGGYTF. The CDR3, as DNA: TGCGCCAGCAGCCAAGATAGTGACAGAGAAGGGGGCTACACCTTC. The chain combines TRBV4-3 with TRBJ1-2; tentatively, D is TRBD1 (5 bases). The V and J ends lost 0 bases and 8 bases respectively, with 16 bases between them. The CDR3 spans 15 residues. The V gene's germline CDR1 is LGHNA and CDR2 YSLEER.

The genes are TRBV19 and TRBJ2-7, with TRBD1 as a possible D gene (6 bases). V was cut by 5 bases and J by 7 bases, with 24 bases left in between. CDR3 length: 16 amino acids. The germline V gene has CDR1 LNHDA and CDR2 SQIVND (reference sequence). CDR3 region: CASSARRGRGVGEQYF. CDR3 in DNA: TGTGCCAGTAGTGCCCGACGGGGCAGGGGAGTCGGGGAGCAGTACTTC.

This clone was picked up one time. The V and J genes are TRBV2 and TRBJ1-3; 7 bases align to TRBD1. CDR1 and CDR2 (germline): SNHLY, FYNNEI. After removal of 9 bases from V and 3 bases from J, the junction contained 8 bases not matched to a gene. The CDR3 is 14 residues long. CDR3 residues: CASDRDSDGNTIYF. CDR3 nucleotides: TGTGCCAGTGACCGGGACAGTGATGGAAACACCATATATTTT.

The sample holds a few counts of this clone. V and J are TRBV27 and TRBJ1-2, with D perhaps TRBD1 (6 bases). CDR3 length: 16 amino acids. Deletions cut 4 bases from V and 0 bases from J, with 15 bases between. Germline V lookup: CDR1 MNHEY, CDR2 SMNVEV (reference sequence). The chain's CDR3 is CASSSGGLTTNYGYTF. In DNA form, the CDR3 reads TGTGCCAGCAGTTCCGGGGGGCTCACCACTAACTATGGCTACACCTTC.

This sequence joins TRBV7-6 and TRBJ1-3; 11 bases line up with TRBD1. This CDR3 has 16 amino acids. Germline V CDR1 and CDR2: SGHVS, FNYEAQ. Unmatched junction bases numbered 5, after V lost 3 bases and J lost 4 bases. The CDR3 coding sequence is TGTGCCAGCAGCTTCGGACAGGGGGCGCGAGGAAACACCATATATTTT. Translated: CASSFGQGARGNTIYF. Supplemented by reference TRBV7-6 and TRBJ1-3, the full variable domain reads GAGVSQSPRYKVTKRGQDVALRCDPISGHVSLYWYRQALGQGPEFLTYFNYEAQQDKSGLPNDRFSAERPEGSISTLTIQRTEQRDSAMYRCASSFGQGARGNTIYFGEGSWLTVV.

Here the CDR3 DNA reads TGTGCCAGCAGGACTAGGCCGAAGTTGAACACTGAAGCTTTCTTT. Protein sequence: CASRTRPKLNTEAFF. The rearrangement uses TRBV11-2 and TRBJ1-1; D is uncertain. Between the trimmed V and J ends, which lost 6 bases and 0 bases, there was a span of 14 bases. The length of the CDR3 is 15 residues. CDR1 is SGHAT, CDR2 FQNNGV, per germline.